Shown below are 12 T cell receptor beta chains from a single sample sequenced in a study of tumor and adjacent non-tumor tissue in lung cancer (dated by TCRdb to 2017 to 2018). The method behind the library was multiplex PCR. The instrument was an Illumina HiSeq 2500. TCRbeta libraries were constructed through three rounds of nested PCR with primers (Table S4) according to protocols modified from ARM-PCR. TCRdb reanalyzed the raw reads on its own, using fastp at Q25 for trimming and MiXCR for clone calling, and kept in-frame beta chains. Every distinct CDR3 protein forms one entry, paired with its most common genes and DNA. The sample table shows roughly 75,000 distinct CDR3 sequences, and about two thirds are seen once. Around a quarter of the sample rests with the top ten. Bulk unsorted tissue served as the source for RNA extraction, and RNA quality was assessed using a NanoDrop ND-1000 and an Agilent 2100. Normal lung samples were distant non-tumor tissue taken more than 3 cm from the tumor edge.

Sequencing was done on a sample of distant non-tumor lung tissue. These receptors all come from a woman between 50 and 59 years old with non-small cell lung cancer.

Points on this clonotype: The junction departs from the called germline gene at one end, perhaps through a read error. The rearrangement joins TRBV11-1 to TRBJ2-1; D is uncertain. Germline CDR1 SGHAT, CDR2 FQDESV (reference sequence). This CDR3 has 13 amino acids. The CDR3 reads CASSLSPMDEQFF. The CDR3 DNA reads as TGCGCCAGCAGCTTATCTCCGATGGATGAGCAGTTCTTC.

This clonotype was counted ten times or more. The chain couples TRBV20-1 to TRBJ2-1; D is uncertain. The CDR3 loop spans 15 amino acids. In germline, CDR1 is DFQATT, CDR2 SNEGSKA (reference sequence). Trimming removed 0 bases from V and 2 bases from J, with 11 bases in between. As DNA, the CDR3 is TGCAGTGCTAGAGATTTGGTGCAAACCTACAATGAGCAGTTCTTC. This sequence encodes CSARDLVQTYNEQFF.

V is TRBV28 and J is TRBJ2-7; 8 bases are shared with TRBD2. The CDR3 contains 15 residues. Germline loops: CDR1 MDHEN, CDR2 SYDVKM. The V segment lost 8 bases and the J segment 6 bases; nucleotides outside the gene matches: 15. The CDR3 nucleotides read TGTGCCAGCGGAGGGGGACTAGTGGGAGCCTGCGAGCAGTACTTC. Protein: CASGGGLVGACEQYF.

In the case of this clonotype: A read error may produce the germline difference seen at one junction end. The gene calls are TRBV4-2 and TRBJ2-1; D unresolved. This CDR3 contains 15 residues. Germline V gene data show CDR1 as LGHNA and CDR2 as YNFKEQ. The CDR3: CASSQDRKGWNVQFF. CDR3 sequence (DNA): TGTGCCAGCAGCCAAGATCGGAAGGGATGGAATGTGCAGTTCTTC.

A note on this clonotype: The conserved closing phenylalanine or tryptophan is absent in this CDR3, likely reflecting a read error. The V call is TRBV28, the J call TRBJ2-3, with D unresolved. Looked up from germline, CDR1 is MDHEN and CDR2 is SYDVKM. The CDR3 has 13 amino acids. V shed 8 bases and J shed 4 bases, with 13 bases lying between them. The CDR3 DNA is TGTGCCAGCGGTACCCCTCCCGCAGATACGCAGTATTTA. Translated: CASGTPPADTQYL.

This clonotype was observed at least ten times. The chain carries TRBV12-3 or TRBV12-4 and TRBJ2-7, with TRBD1 matching over 8 bases. The J segment lost 2 bases and the V segment lost 5 bases, leaving 2 bases of the junction unmatched. The length of the CDR3 is 13 residues. The CDR3 sequence: CASSQGQAYEQYF. The CDR3 coding sequence is TGTGCCAGCAGTCAGGGACAGGCCTACGAGCAGTACTTC.

Turning to this clonotype: A read error may account for a junction end that differs from germline. The chain combines TRBV6-6 with TRBJ1-5; 11 positions match TRBD1. Germline lookup yields CDR1 MNHNY and CDR2 SVGAGI (reference sequence). CDR3 size: 17 residues. CDR3 bases: TGTGCCAGCAGTGGACAGGGGGCGTCCTATAGGAATCAGCCCCAGCGTTTT. Residues: CASSGQGASYRNQPQRF.

The chain links TRBV20-1 to TRBJ2-1; tentative D call: TRBD2 (6 bases). The ends were cut back, 5 bases at V and 5 bases at J, with 31 bases in the middle. From germline, CDR1 is DFQATT and CDR2 SNEGSKA (reference sequence). The CDR3 totals 19 residues. As DNA, the CDR3 is TGCAGTGCTGAAGACCTAGCGAGACTTACCCAAAGCCCCCACAATGAGCAGTTCTTC. Translation gives CSAEDLARLTQSPHNEQFF.

This clonotype was found once. At one end, the junction sequence differs from germline, possibly due to a read error. The J gene is TRBJ2-2, the V gene TRBV6-1; no firm D call. The germline CDR1 and CDR2 sequences are MNHNS and SASEGT. CDR3 size: 16 residues. Written as DNA, the CDR3 is TGTGGCAGCATACGGTTTTCGACTGTGAACACCGGGGAGCTGTTTTTT. It is translated as CGSIRFSTVNTGELFF.

By its share, this clonotype is medium-sized. Germline and junction disagree at one end, which may indicate a read error. The chain employs TRBV24-1 and TRBJ2-2, with D hard to call. CDR3 length: 13 residues. CDR1 and CDR2 (germline): KGHDR, SFDVKD. The CDR3, as DNA: TGTGCCACCAGTGCTTTGACCACCGGGGAGCTGTTTTTT. It is translated as CATSALTTGELFF.

As for this clonotype: This may come from a read error, since a much larger clone is one base off. The rearrangement uses TRBV20-1 and TRBJ1-5, with D perhaps TRBD1 (6 bases). Trimming cost V 2 bases and J 11 bases, with 19 bases left between them. Germline assignment: CDR1 DFQATT and CDR2 SNEGSKA (reference sequence). The CDR3 is made up of 14 amino acids. The CDR3 is CSARNNREGWTQHF. The CDR3 DNA follows: TGCAGTGCTAGAAATAACAGGGAGGGTTGGACCCAGCATTTT.

Notes on this clonotype: It is unclear where the CDR3 begins or ends on the DNA, so no DNA is shown, and the CDR3 is as TCRdb lists it. CDR3 sequence: CANSPWASGSYEHYF. The rearrangement joins TRBV11-2 to TRBJ2-7; the D call in the table, TRBD2, was not verified against the DNA. Germline V gene data show CDR1 as SGHAT and CDR2 as FQNNGV. The CDR3 has 15 amino acids, counting both end residues.